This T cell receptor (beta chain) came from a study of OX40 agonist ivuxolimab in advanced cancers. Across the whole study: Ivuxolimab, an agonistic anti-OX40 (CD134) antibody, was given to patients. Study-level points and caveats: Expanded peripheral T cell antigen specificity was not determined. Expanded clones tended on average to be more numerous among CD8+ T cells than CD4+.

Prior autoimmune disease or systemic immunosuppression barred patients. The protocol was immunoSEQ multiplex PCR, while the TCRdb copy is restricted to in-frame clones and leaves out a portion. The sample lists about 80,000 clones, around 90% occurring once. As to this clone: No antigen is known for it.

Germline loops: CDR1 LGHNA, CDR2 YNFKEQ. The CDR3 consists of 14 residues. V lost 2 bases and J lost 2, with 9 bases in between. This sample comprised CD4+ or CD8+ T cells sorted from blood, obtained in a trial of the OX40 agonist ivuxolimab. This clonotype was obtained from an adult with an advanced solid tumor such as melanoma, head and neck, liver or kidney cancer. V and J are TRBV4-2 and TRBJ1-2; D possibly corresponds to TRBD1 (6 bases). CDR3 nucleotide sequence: TGTGCCAGCAGCCAAACCACAGGGAACTATGGCTACACCTTC. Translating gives CASSQTTGNYGYTF.